The entry that follows covers one T cell receptor (beta chain) sequence. The authors reverse transcribed roughly 0.5 to 1 ug RNA with random hexamers. TCRdb re-called the immunoSEQ multiplex PCR reads with MiXCR, one entry per CDR3 protein. Of about 130,000 distinct CDR3 sequences listed, approximately 94% were seen once; the top ten hold 0.1% to 0.15%. This sample is drawn from a study of CD8 T cells in Susac syndrome. Peripheral blood CD8+ and CD4+ T cells were profiled by TCR beta sequencing. The multiple sclerosis controls were treatment-naive patients with relapsing-remitting disease that was stable or active. FACS was used to enrich TEMRA cells, whereas the CD8+ and CD4+ T cells were obtained by negative isolation. Material for sequencing was CD4+ T cells from PBMCs. This receptor was obtained from a human donor with multiple sclerosis.

In nucleotides, the CDR3 is TGCGCCAGCAGTGAGTCCACGGAAGGTTCACAGGGGCCCTATGGCTACACCTTC. This encodes CASSESTEGSQGPYGYTF. This rearrangement joins TRBV10-1 to TRBJ1-2; TRBD1 agrees at 7 bases. J lost 4 bases, V lost 0 bases, and 14 bases had no gene match. Germline values: CDR1 WNHNN, CDR2 SYGVQD (reference sequence). The CDR3 covers 18 residues.